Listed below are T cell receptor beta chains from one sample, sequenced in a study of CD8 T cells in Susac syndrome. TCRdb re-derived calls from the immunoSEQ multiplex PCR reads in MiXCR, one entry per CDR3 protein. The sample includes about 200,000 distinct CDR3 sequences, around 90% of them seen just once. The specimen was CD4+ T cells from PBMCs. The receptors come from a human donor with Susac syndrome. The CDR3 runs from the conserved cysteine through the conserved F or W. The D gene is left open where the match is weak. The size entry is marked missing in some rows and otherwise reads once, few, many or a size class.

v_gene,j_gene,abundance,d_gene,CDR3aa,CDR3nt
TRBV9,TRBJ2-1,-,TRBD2,CASSTQGLAEQFF,TGTGCCAGCAGCACCCAGGGACTAGCGGAGCAGTTCTTC
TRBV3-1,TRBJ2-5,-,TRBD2,CASSQISGGPAETQYF,TGTGCCAGCAGCCAAATTAGCGGGGGGCCCGCGGAGACCCAGTACTTC
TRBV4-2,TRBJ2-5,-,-,CASSQDARGETQYF,TGTGCCAGCAGCCAAGATGCGCGTGGAGAGACCCAGTACTTC
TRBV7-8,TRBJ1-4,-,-,CASSPRGEKLFF,TGTGCCAGCAGCCCTCGGGGAGAAAAACTGTTTTTT
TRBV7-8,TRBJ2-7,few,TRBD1,CASSLQGPGEQYF,TGTGCCAGCAGCCTACAGGGGCCGGGCGAGCAGTACTTC
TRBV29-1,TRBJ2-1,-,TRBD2,CSVRAGLAGGYSYNEQFF,TGCAGCGTCAGGGCGGGACTAGCGGGAGGTTACTCCTACAATGAGCAGTTCTTC
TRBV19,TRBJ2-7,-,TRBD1,CASSISLGQGNEQYF,TGTGCCAGTAGTATTTCCCTCGGACAGGGTAACGAGCAGTACTTC
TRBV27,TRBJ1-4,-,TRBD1,CASRRGRRSEKLFF,TGTGCCAGCAGGAGGGGGCGACGATCTGAAAAACTGTTTTTT
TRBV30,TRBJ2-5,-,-,CAWDMWYEGGRETQYF,TGTGCCTGGGACATGTGGTATGAGGGGGGCCGTGAGACCCAGTACTTC
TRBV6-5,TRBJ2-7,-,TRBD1,CASRFGQGEQYF,TGTGCCAGCAGGTTCGGACAGGGCGAGCAGTACTTC
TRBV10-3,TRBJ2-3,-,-,CAISDRSGWMPDTQYF,TGTGCCATCAGTGACCGATCAGGGTGGATGCCAGATACGCAGTATTTT
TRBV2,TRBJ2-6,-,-,CASSEDRANVLTF,TGTGCCAGCAGTGAGGACAGGGCCAACGTCCTGACTTTC
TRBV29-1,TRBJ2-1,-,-,CSGERFGDREQFF,TGCAGCGGCGAAAGGTTCGGGGATCGTGAGCAGTTCTTC
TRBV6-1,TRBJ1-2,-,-,CASSTAGKRGYTF,TGTGCCAGCAGTACGGCAGGGAAAAGAGGCTACACCTTC
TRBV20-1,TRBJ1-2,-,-,CSARDSRNYGYTF,TGCAGTGCTAGAGATTCGCGTAACTATGGCTACACCTTC
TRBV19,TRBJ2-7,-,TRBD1,CASRGTDTYEQYF,TGTGCCAGTAGAGGGACAGACACCTACGAGCAGTACTTC
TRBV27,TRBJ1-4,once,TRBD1,CASSSGTAIEKLFF,TGTGCCAGCAGTAGCGGGACAGCGATCGAAAAACTGTTTTTT
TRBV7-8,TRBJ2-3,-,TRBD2,CASSLRGLDLDGTDTQYF,TGTGCCAGCAGCTTACGGGGACTAGATCTCGATGGCACAGATACGCAGTATTTT
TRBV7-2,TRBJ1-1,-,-,CASSLIGIVTESFF,TGTGCCAGCAGCTTAATAGGGATAGTCACTGAATCTTTCTTT
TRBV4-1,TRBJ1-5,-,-,CASSQERNQPQHF,TGCGCCAGCAGCCAAGAACGCAATCAGCCCCAGCATTTT
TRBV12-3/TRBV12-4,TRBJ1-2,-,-,CASSLRPLGYTF,TGTGCCAGCAGTTTACGGCCGCTTGGCTACACCTTC
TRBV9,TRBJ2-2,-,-,CASSVEADLDTGELFF,TGTGCCAGCAGCGTAGAGGCAGACCTAGACACCGGGGAGCTGTTTTTT
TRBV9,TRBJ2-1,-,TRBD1,CASSLRGTANEQFF,TGTGCCAGCAGCCTAAGAGGGACAGCAAATGAGCAGTTCTTC
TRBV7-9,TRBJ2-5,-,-,CASSLAVASGTQYF,TGTGCCAGCAGCTTAGCGGTGGCAAGCGGGACCCAGTACTTC
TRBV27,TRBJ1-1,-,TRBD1,CTSSFRQGRGTEAFF,TGTACCAGCAGTTTCCGACAGGGAAGGGGCACTGAAGCTTTCTTT
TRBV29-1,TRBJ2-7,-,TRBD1,CSVVDRKAYEQYF,TGCAGCGTTGTGGACAGGAAAGCCTACGAGCAGTACTTC
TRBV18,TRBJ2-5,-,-,CASSPLKGAETQYF,TGTGCCAGCTCACCACTGAAGGGAGCGGAGACCCAGTACTTC
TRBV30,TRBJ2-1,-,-,CAWSNPGVVNEQFF,TGTGCCTGGAGCAACCCAGGGGTGGTTAATGAGCAGTTCTTC
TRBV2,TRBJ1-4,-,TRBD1,CASSGNRGKREKLFF,TGTGCCAGCAGTGGAAACAGGGGGAAGCGTGAAAAACTGTTTTTT
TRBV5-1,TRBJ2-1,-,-,CASSLNSHEQFF,TGCGCCAGCAGCTTGAATAGCCATGAGCAGTTCTTC
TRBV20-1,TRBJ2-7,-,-,CSATLGTEQYF,TGCAGTGCTACACTCGGGACCGAGCAGTACTTC
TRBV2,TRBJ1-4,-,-,CASGVRGEKLFF,TGTGCCAGCGGTGTTAGAGGCGAAAAACTGTTTTTT
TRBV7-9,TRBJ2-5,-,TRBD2,CASSFSTSGKETQYF,TGTGCCAGCAGCTTCTCGACTAGCGGGAAGGAGACCCAGTACTTC
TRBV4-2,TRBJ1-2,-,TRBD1,CASSQPDRALVGGYTF,TGTGCCAGCAGCCAGCCAGACAGGGCGTTAGTCGGTGGCTACACCTTC
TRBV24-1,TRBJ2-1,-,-,CATGQNNNEQFF,TGTGCCACCGGACAGAACAACAATGAGCAGTTCTTC
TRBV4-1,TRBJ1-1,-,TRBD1,CASSQVDRVPEAFF,TGCGCCAGCAGCCAAGTCGACAGGGTCCCTGAAGCTTTCTTT
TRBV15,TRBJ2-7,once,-,CATSRNPLYEQYF,TGTGCCACCAGCAGGAACCCCCTCTACGAGCAGTACTTC
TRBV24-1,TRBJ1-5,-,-,CATSDRVSAQPQHF,TGTGCCACCAGTGATCGAGTGTCCGCTCAGCCCCAGCATTTT
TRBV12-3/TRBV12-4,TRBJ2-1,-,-,CASSLSGTLNEQFF,TGTGCCAGCAGTTTGTCCGGAACGCTCAATGAGCAGTTCTTC
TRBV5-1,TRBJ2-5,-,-,CASSLGATGQETQYF,TGCGCCAGCAGCTTGGGCGCGACGGGCCAAGAGACCCAGTACTTC
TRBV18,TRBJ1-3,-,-,CASSPGGGSGNTIYF,TGTGCCAGCTCCCCTGGGGGTGGCTCTGGAAACACCATATATTTT
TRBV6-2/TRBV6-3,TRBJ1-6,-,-,CASSYRPEGNSPLHF,TGTGCCAGCAGTTACAGGCCCGAGGGGAATTCACCCCTCCACTTT
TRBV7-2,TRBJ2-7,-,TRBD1,CASSRDRAREQYF,TGTGCCAGCAGCCGGGACAGGGCGCGCGAGCAGTACTTC
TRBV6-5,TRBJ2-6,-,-,CASSRAGANVLTF,TGTGCCAGCAGTCGAGCTGGGGCCAACGTCCTGACTTTC
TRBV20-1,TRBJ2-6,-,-,CSARERGGSGANVLTF,TGCAGTGCTAGAGAAAGGGGGGGCTCTGGGGCCAACGTCCTGACTTTC
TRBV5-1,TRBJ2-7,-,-,CASRWGDNSYEQYF,TGCGCCAGCAGGTGGGGGGACAACTCCTACGAGCAGTACTTC
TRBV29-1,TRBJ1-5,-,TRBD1,CSVFQGAGQPQHF,TGCAGCGTTTTTCAGGGGGCCGGTCAGCCCCAGCATTTT
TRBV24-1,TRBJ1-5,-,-,CATSGGARNQPQHF,TGTGCCACCAGTGGCGGGGCAAGAAATCAGCCCCAGCATTTT
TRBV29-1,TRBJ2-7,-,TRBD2,CSIQRDYEQYF,TGCAGCATCCAGCGGGACTACGAGCAGTACTTC
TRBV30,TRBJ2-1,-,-,CAWTRDMGYYNEQFF,TGTGCCTGGACCAGGGACATGGGCTATTACAATGAGCAGTTCTTC
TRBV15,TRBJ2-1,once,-,CATSSQGRYNEQFF,TGTGCCACCAGCAGTCAGGGGCGATACAATGAGCAGTTCTTC
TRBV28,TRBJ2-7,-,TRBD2,CASSSRGDYAYEQYF,TGTGCCAGCAGTTCCCGAGGGGACTACGCCTACGAGCAGTACTTC
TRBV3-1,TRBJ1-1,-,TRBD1,CASSWTGPLGTEAFF,TGTGCCAGCAGCTGGACAGGGCCCTTAGGGACTGAAGCTTTCTTT
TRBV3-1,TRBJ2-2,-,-,CASSQEAAFHTGELFF,TGTGCCAGCAGCCAAGAAGCAGCGTTTCACACCGGGGAGCTGTTTTTT
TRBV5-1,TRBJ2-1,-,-,CASSFGRGGNEQFF,TGCGCCAGCAGCTTCGGAAGGGGGGGCAATGAGCAGTTCTTC
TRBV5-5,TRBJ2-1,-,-,CASSPVGNKGYNEQFF,TGTGCCAGCAGCCCCGTGGGGAATAAGGGTTACAATGAGCAGTTCTTC
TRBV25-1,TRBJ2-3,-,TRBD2,CASGEAGSTDTQYF,TGTGCCAGCGGTGAAGCGGGGAGTACAGATACGCAGTATTTT
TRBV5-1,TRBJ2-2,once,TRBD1,CASSLGPGTVTGELFF,TGCGCCAGCAGCTTGGGCCCCGGGACAGTTACCGGGGAGCTGTTTTTT